This T cell receptor beta chain derives from a study of T cells after yellow fever vaccination. Study background: Preparation of the low-cell-number fractions used SMART-Seq v4 Ultra Low Input.

Only a few counts were recorded for this clonotype. CDR1 is SGHKS and CDR2 is YYEKEE in the germline V gene (reference sequence). The CDR3 runs to 15 residues. Trimming removed 0 bases from V and 5 bases from J, with 11 bases in between. As TCR cDNA was made by 5'RACE template switching, a universal primer site and UMIs were added. TCRdb fed the 5' RACE reads into MiXCR, producing one record per CDR3 protein. In the table there are roughly 62,000 distinct CDR3 sequences, around 6.5% of which are singletons. This receptor was identified in a man in his late teens or twenties who received the YFV17D yellow fever vaccine. Sequencing used CD8+ T cells sorted from PBMCs, obtained on the day of the first yellow fever vaccination. The chain joins TRBV5-5 to TRBJ1-4; D ambiguous. The CDR3 nucleotides are TGTGCCAGCAGCTTGGTGGGCAGCTTAAATGAAAAACTGTTTTTT. Translating gives CASSLVGSLNEKLFF.